Listed below are T cell receptor beta chains from one sample, sequenced in a study of CD8 T cells in Susac syndrome. TCRdb reprocessed the immunoSEQ multiplex PCR reads via MiXCR and lists one record per CDR3 protein. This table holds about 140,000 distinct CDR3 sequences, approximately 95% found once. Sequencing was performed on CD8+ T cells from PBMCs. The receptors shown here come from a human donor with Susac syndrome. The CDR3 runs from the conserved cysteine through the conserved F or W. D genes are given only for firm matches. Expanded clones get a size class; other rows say once, few or many, or leave the size out.

V gene: TRBV29-1; clone size: .; D gene: .; J gene: TRBJ2-5; CDR3 DNA: TGCAGCGTTGACTCGTTCCCAGAGACCCAGTACTTC; CDR3 protein: CSVDSFPETQYF
V gene: TRBV15; clone size: .; D gene: TRBD1; J gene: TRBJ1-2; CDR3 DNA: TGTGCCACCATCCAGGGGGACCGCTACACCTTC; CDR3 protein: CATIQGDRYTF
V gene: TRBV28; clone size: .; D gene: .; J gene: TRBJ2-7; CDR3 DNA: TGTGCCAGCAGTCCCTCTGGGCAGACCCTCTACGAGCAGTACTTC; CDR3 protein: CASSPSGQTLYEQYF
V gene: TRBV5-4; clone size: .; D gene: .; J gene: TRBJ1-1; CDR3 DNA: TGTGCCAGCAGCTCGGGGCAGGGGCTTGAAGCTTTCTTT; CDR3 protein: CASSSGQGLEAFF
V gene: TRBV7-9; clone size: .; D gene: .; J gene: TRBJ1-1; CDR3 DNA: TGTGCCAGCATCAAGGGGCAGCCGAACACTGAAGCTTTCTTT; CDR3 protein: CASIKGQPNTEAFF
V gene: TRBV25-1; clone size: .; D gene: .; J gene: TRBJ2-1; CDR3 DNA: TGTGCCAGCAGTGAATTAGGTAGCGGTTCCTACAATGAGCAGTTCTTC; CDR3 protein: CASSELGSGSYNEQFF
V gene: TRBV15; clone size: .; D gene: TRBD2; J gene: TRBJ2-7; CDR3 DNA: TGTGCCACCAGCATGGGACTAGCGGGGGGCTACGAGCAGTACTTC; CDR3 protein: CATSMGLAGGYEQYF
V gene: TRBV2; clone size: .; D gene: TRBD2; J gene: TRBJ2-2; CDR3 DNA: TGTGCCAGCAGGGATACTAGCGGGTACACCGGGGAGCTGTTTTTT; CDR3 protein: CASRDTSGYTGELFF
V gene: TRBV18; clone size: .; D gene: .; J gene: TRBJ1-2; CDR3 DNA: TGTGCCAGCTCACCACCGGGAACAATCGGTGGCTACACCTTC; CDR3 protein: CASSPPGTIGGYTF
V gene: TRBV14; clone size: once; D gene: TRBD2; J gene: TRBJ2-7; CDR3 DNA: TGTGCCAGCAGCCAGGATGACTTAGCGGGAGAGACCTACGAGCAGTACTTC; CDR3 protein: CASSQDDLAGETYEQYF
V gene: TRBV4-1; clone size: .; D gene: .; J gene: TRBJ2-3; CDR3 DNA: TGCGCCAGCAGCCCCTGGGTTTGGGTCCCAGATACGCAGTATTTT; CDR3 protein: CASSPWVWVPDTQYF
V gene: TRBV28; clone size: .; D gene: .; J gene: TRBJ2-3; CDR3 DNA: TGTGCCAGCAGTCCGGCACACAGACCAGATACGCAGTATTTT; CDR3 protein: CASSPAHRPDTQYF
V gene: TRBV3-1; clone size: .; D gene: .; J gene: TRBJ2-7; CDR3 DNA: TGTGCCAGCAGCCAAGGATTTCCGGGGGACTTATACGAGCAGTACTTC; CDR3 protein: CASSQGFPGDLYEQYF
V gene: TRBV13; clone size: once; D gene: .; J gene: TRBJ2-5; CDR3 DNA: TGTGCCAGCAGCCGCCTATTGCAAGAGACCCAGTACTTC; CDR3 protein: CASSRLLQETQYF
V gene: TRBV10-3; clone size: once; D gene: .; J gene: TRBJ2-3; CDR3 DNA: TGTGCCATCAGTGGCCCCGATGAGGCAGATACGCAGTATTTT; CDR3 protein: CAISGPDEADTQYF
V gene: TRBV4-1; clone size: .; D gene: TRBD1; J gene: TRBJ2-3; CDR3 DNA: TGCGCCAGCAGCCAAGAGGGGACAGGGTCAGATACGCAGTATTTT; CDR3 protein: CASSQEGTGSDTQYF
V gene: TRBV7-9; clone size: .; D gene: TRBD2; J gene: TRBJ2-1; CDR3 DNA: TGTGCCAGCAGCTTAGTGGTGACTAGCGGGGACAATGAGCAGTTCTTC; CDR3 protein: CASSLVVTSGDNEQFF
V gene: TRBV12-3/TRBV12-4; clone size: few; D gene: TRBD1; J gene: TRBJ1-5; CDR3 DNA: TGTGCCAGCAGTTCCGGGACAGGGGGCAATCAGCCCCAGCATTTT; CDR3 protein: CASSSGTGGNQPQHF
V gene: TRBV13; clone size: .; D gene: .; J gene: TRBJ2-2; CDR3 DNA: TGTGCCAGCAGCACCGGGAGCTCGAACACCGGGGAGCTGTTTTTT; CDR3 protein: CASSTGSSNTGELFF
V gene: TRBV29-1; clone size: .; D gene: .; J gene: TRBJ1-1; CDR3 DNA: TGCAGCGCCGGACCGGGCAGGGCGAACACTGAAGCTTTCTTT; CDR3 protein: CSAGPGRANTEAFF
V gene: TRBV20-1; clone size: .; D gene: .; J gene: TRBJ2-7; CDR3 DNA: TGCAGTGCTAACGGACCGTACGAGCAGTACTTC; CDR3 protein: CSANGPYEQYF
V gene: TRBV9; clone size: few; D gene: .; J gene: TRBJ2-3; CDR3 DNA: TGTGCCAGCAGCGTGTCAGGCACAGATACGCAGTATTTT; CDR3 protein: CASSVSGTDTQYF
V gene: TRBV12-3/TRBV12-4; clone size: .; D gene: TRBD2; J gene: TRBJ2-5; CDR3 DNA: TGTGCCAGCACTCCGGGACTAGCGGGATTAGGGGGAGAGACCCAGTACTTC; CDR3 protein: CASTPGLAGLGGETQYF
V gene: TRBV29-1; clone size: .; D gene: TRBD1; J gene: TRBJ1-2; CDR3 DNA: TGCAGCGTTGAAATAGGGGACAGGGTATACGGCTACACCTTC; CDR3 protein: CSVEIGDRVYGYTF
V gene: TRBV28; clone size: .; D gene: .; J gene: TRBJ2-7; CDR3 DNA: TGTGCCAGCAGTTTCCAGGACATTCACTTC; CDR3 protein: CASSFQDIHF
V gene: TRBV12-3/TRBV12-4; clone size: .; D gene: .; J gene: TRBJ1-3; CDR3 DNA: TGTGCCAGCAGTTTGACCCGGAACACCATATATTTT; CDR3 protein: CASSLTRNTIYF
V gene: TRBV9; clone size: .; D gene: TRBD2; J gene: TRBJ2-7; CDR3 DNA: TGTGCCAGCAGCGTCACGGCTAGCGGGAACGAGCAGTACTTC; CDR3 protein: CASSVTASGNEQYF
V gene: TRBV11-3; clone size: .; D gene: TRBD1; J gene: TRBJ2-3; CDR3 DNA: TGTGCCAGCAGCTCTTACCGGGACAGGGTTGCAGATACGCAGTATTTT; CDR3 protein: CASSSYRDRVADTQYF
V gene: TRBV28; clone size: few; D gene: .; J gene: TRBJ2-3; CDR3 DNA: TGTGCCAGCAGTCCCCTCCTCACAGATACGCAGTATTTT; CDR3 protein: CASSPLLTDTQYF
V gene: TRBV13; clone size: .; D gene: TRBD1; J gene: TRBJ2-1; CDR3 DNA: TGTGCCAGCAGCCCCCGGGACAGAAAGGGAAATGAGCAGTTCTTC; CDR3 protein: CASSPRDRKGNEQFF
V gene: TRBV18; clone size: .; D gene: .; J gene: TRBJ1-2; CDR3 DNA: TGTGCCAGCTCACCCGCTAAACTCGGCTTCTATGGCTACACCTTC; CDR3 protein: CASSPAKLGFYGYTF
V gene: TRBV12-3/TRBV12-4; clone size: .; D gene: TRBD2; J gene: TRBJ2-2; CDR3 DNA: TGTGCCAGCAAGCCCGGGGGGAGCGGGGAGCTGTTTTTT; CDR3 protein: CASKPGGSGELFF
V gene: TRBV7-9; clone size: .; D gene: TRBD1; J gene: TRBJ2-7; CDR3 DNA: TGTGCCAGCAGCTTTGGACAGGGGACCTACGAGCAGTACTTC; CDR3 protein: CASSFGQGTYEQYF
V gene: TRBV3-1; clone size: .; D gene: .; J gene: TRBJ2-1; CDR3 DNA: TGTGCCAGCAGCCATATGACCCAAGGGTCCAATGAGCAGTTCTTC; CDR3 protein: CASSHMTQGSNEQFF
V gene: TRBV4-1; clone size: .; D gene: .; J gene: TRBJ2-6; CDR3 DNA: TGCGCCAGCAGCGCAGAAGAGGCCACCCGGGCCAACGTCCTGACTTTC; CDR3 protein: CASSAEEATRANVLTF
V gene: TRBV12-3/TRBV12-4; clone size: .; D gene: .; J gene: TRBJ1-1; CDR3 DNA: TGTGCCAGCAGTTTACGAGGGTTAATTGAAGCTTTCTTT; CDR3 protein: CASSLRGLIEAFF
V gene: TRBV7-9; clone size: .; D gene: .; J gene: TRBJ2-1; CDR3 DNA: TGTGCCAGCGGTAACACCGCTTGGCAGTTCTTC; CDR3 protein: CASGNTAWQFF
V gene: TRBV12-5; clone size: .; D gene: .; J gene: TRBJ2-6; CDR3 DNA: TGTGCTAGTGGTTCCCGTGGTGCAGGTCTGACTTTC; CDR3 protein: CASGSRGAGLTF
V gene: TRBV25-1; clone size: .; D gene: .; J gene: TRBJ2-1; CDR3 DNA: TGTGCCAGCAGTGACCCGGACTCAAGCTCCTACAATGAGCAGTTCTTC; CDR3 protein: CASSDPDSSSYNEQFF
V gene: TRBV19; clone size: .; D gene: .; J gene: TRBJ1-1; CDR3 DNA: TGTGCCAGTTGGTCGTCGAGCGGTGACACTGAAGCTTTCTTT; CDR3 protein: CASWSSSGDTEAFF